Shown below are 8 T cell receptor beta chains from a single sample sequenced in a study of T cell changes during pregnancy in multiple sclerosis. Assay used: immunoSEQ multiplex PCR; TCRdb lists only in-frame clones, some missing. Here the sample spans about 69,000 clones, about 92% being singletons. Sequenced material: peripheral blood, taken in the third trimester of pregnancy. These receptors all stem from a female donor in good health, enrolled as a control in a pregnancy study.

The J gene is TRBJ2-1, the V gene TRBV6-6; TRBD2 aligns across 7 bases. V trimming: 4 bases; J trimming: 7 bases; junction bases outside the gene matches: 1. This CDR3 has 12 residues. Germline V gene sequence: CDR1 MNHNY, CDR2 SVGAGI (reference sequence). The CDR3 bases are TGTGCCAGCAGTTTCGGGGGGAATGAGCAGTTCTTC. Translating gives CASSFGGNEQFF.

The chain couples TRBV11-2 to TRBJ1-5, with a tentative D call TRBD1 (5 bases). The germline CDR1 and CDR2 sequences are SGHAT and FQNNGV. The CDR3 is 15 amino acids. V shed 1 base and J shed 7 bases, with 14 bases lying between them. CDR3 coding DNA: TGTGCCAGCAGCTTAGCGGCAGGGTTATCGCAGCCCCAGCATTTT. Translated: CASSLAAGLSQPQHF.

This clone was recorded once. The rearrangement uses TRBV6-5 and TRBJ1-4; maybe TRBD1 (5 bases). The CDR3 totals 14 residues. The germline V and J ends were trimmed by 3 bases and 8 bases, with 13 bases remaining between them. Per the germline V gene, CDR1 is MNHEY and CDR2 is SVGAGI. For the CDR3, the DNA is TGTGCCAGCAGTTATAAATTCCGGGGGGAAAAACTGTTTTTT. Translation gives CASSYKFRGEKLFF.

This chain links TRBV30 with TRBJ2-2, with 12 bases lining up with TRBD2. The CDR3 runs to 15 residues. V shed 5 bases and J 4 bases; nucleotides not matched to a gene: 5. Germline values: CDR1 GTSNPN, CDR2 SVGIG (reference sequence). DNA of the CDR3: TGTGCCTGGGGACTAGCGGGGTCGTCCACCGGGGAGCTGTTTTTT. The encoded protein is CAWGLAGSSTGELFF.

This clone appeared a single time. V is TRBV6-4 and J is TRBJ2-7; unclear D gene. V lost 0 bases and J 12 bases, leaving 15 bases between the germline ends. Germline assignment: CDR1 MRHNA and CDR2 SNTAGT. The CDR3 loop spans 13 amino acids. The CDR3 reads CASSDSQRVLGYF. The CDR3 DNA is TGTGCCAGCAGTGACTCGCAGCGCGTATTAGGGTACTTC.

V gene TRBV7-2 combines with J gene TRBJ2-1; 9 bases match TRBD2. CDR3 length equals 15 residues. Trimming at V came to 1 base and at J to 10 bases, leaving 8 bases not matched to a gene. Germline CDR1 and CDR2: SGHTA and FQGNSA. The CDR3 nucleotides read TGTGCCAGCAGCTTAGAATCGTTAGCGGGAGTCGAGCAGTTCTTC. Its translation: CASSLESLAGVEQFF. Full variable domain (remainder filled in from reference TRBV7-2 and TRBJ2-1): GAGVSQSPSNKVTEKGKDVELRCDPISGHTALYWYRQSLGQGLEFLIYFQGNSAPDKSGLPSDRFSAERTGGSVSTLTIQRTQQEDSAVYLCASSLESLAGVEQFFGPGTRLTVL.

The V gene is TRBV11-2, the J gene TRBJ2-1; no clear D gene. V lost 1 base and J 5 bases, leaving 12 bases between the germline ends. This CDR3 has 15 residues. The germline V gene encodes CDR1 SGHAT and CDR2 FQNNGV. The DNA of the CDR3 is TGTGCCAGCAGCTTAGGTGTTAGCTTCCACAATGAGCAGTTCTTC. Translation gives CASSLGVSFHNEQFF.

This clone appeared a single time. This chain connects TRBV10-3 to TRBJ2-2; no definite D call. CDR1 ENHRY and CDR2 SYGVKD come from the germline V gene. Deletions cut 4 bases from V and 2 bases from J, with 8 bases between. There are 14 residues in the CDR3. This CDR3 reads CAISGSRNTGELFF. In nucleotides, the CDR3 is TGTGCCATCAGTGGGAGTAGAAACACCGGGGAGCTGTTTTTT.